This entry concerns a single TCR beta chain. In this sample, this clone turned up once. It lacks a known antigen. No base-level quality is on record; no much larger clone is a single base apart. The sample holds other DNA sequences that translate to the same CDR3. Spanning cysteine to phenylalanine, the CDR3 consists of 12 amino acids. The CDR3 DNA has 36 bases and is translated from base 1. CDR1 SEHNR and CDR2 FQNEAQ are derived from the germline V gene (reference sequence). Between the V and J ends, shortened by 1 base and 2 bases respectively, the junction contains 3 bases. Using the deep immunoSEQ assay, multiplex PCR amplified TCR CDR3 regions from genomic DNA. Extracted genomic DNA from each cell subset was spread evenly across all wells of several immunoSEQ 96-well plates, with each plate serving as a replicate. For sorted subsets, approximately 200 ng of genomic DNA, equivalent to 30,000 or so T cell genomes, went into each replicate PCR. The purified libraries were quantified using a Qubit 3.0 fluorometer, sized with a Bioanalyzer 2100, and then quantified again using the KAPA Library Quantification kit. Each immunoSEQ 96-well plate was sequenced on its own single-read 150-cycle Illumina NextSeq 550 flow cell. On the study's bioinformatics: Because the immunoSEQ output held only junctional sequences and lacked quality scores, the filtering could not match the filtering applied to full-length reads. Sequences were annotated with PyIR, a Python wrapper for IgBLAST v1.9, using IMGT germline references to assign V/J genes and CDR3. Reads were filtered out if the reads had weak V/J assignments (E-value above 1e-6), no CDR3, stop codons, out-of-frame junctions, or ambiguous translated residues. V3J clonotypes were defined as sequences sharing an identical inferred V gene, J gene, and CDR3 amino acid sequence. Percentage overlap between repertoires was calculated by dividing the number of shared unique clonotypes by the size of the smaller repertoire. RTK rarefaction, the Chao1 estimator, and Recon v2.1 estimates of unobserved clonotypes were used to assess repertoire richness. Generation probabilities for all TCRbeta clonotypes obtained by the gDNA method from several donors were computed using OLGA. TCRdb carries this immuneACCESS record with in-frame sequences only. Its versions omit some clonotypes, under half of them owing to an unresolved V gene in the studies checked, with the rest unexplained. The V and J calls and clone size come from that table; D and trimming were worked out from the DNA. The sample records some 1,400,000 clones, about 96% of which are singletons. The ten largest clones represent 1% to 1.5% of the sample.

This specimen comes from a study of shared clonotypes between healthy human individuals (dated by TCRdb to about 2020). With respect to the entire study: Three men and a couple of women, aged 18 to 49 years, made up the cohort. For each donor, CD4 naive and CD4 memory were each run on three plates, CD8 naive on two plates, and CD8 memory on one plate. The study deeply sequenced blood TCR repertoires of about 5 healthy adults to estimate repertoire size and the extent of clonotype sharing between individuals. To increase sequencing depth and limit assay-specific biases, different laboratories used diverse techniques to prepare libraries and sequence TCR repertoires. Between about 0.94 and 8.9 billion PBMCs per donor were obtained by leukapheresis.

Healthy HIV-negative adults with no recently reported acute infections or vaccinations were included as donors. Every donor was a Caucasian adult residing in Nashville, Tennessee, USA. CD4+ T cells were enriched by magnetic negative selection, after which naive cells were positively selected on CD45RA and the negative fraction was taken as the memory subset. Blood was obtained by leukapheresis, after which PBMCs were separated by Ficoll-Histopaque density gradient centrifugation and cryopreserved in liquid nitrogen vapor phase. Analytical flow cytometry was used to check the purity and quantity of every magnetically sorted T cell population. Genomic DNA was isolated from each sorted fraction and quantified by UV absorbance on a Nanodrop 2000c. The study at large found these results: Pairwise subsampling led to the expectation that sequencing depth would affect the degree of clonotype sharing among donors. Estimated clonotype richness was generally larger for naive than for memory subsets. Sampling was restricted to blood, and TCR repertoires in tissues likely differ from the TCR repertoires found in blood. Compared with non-shared clonotypes, clonotypes shared by all four sorted-subset donors had higher generation probabilities. Across four donors, roughly 5.4% of naive CD4, approximately 3.6% of naive CD8, under 2.5% of memory CD4, and approximately 0.4% of memory CD8 clonotypes were shared. The small number of donors limited the genetic and exposure-history diversity represented. Rarefaction of sorted-subset datasets indicated incomplete sequencing despite the large sequencing depth.

The sample consisted of naive CD4+ T cells sorted from blood. The cell subset or site label, read with the paper, signifies: CD45RA+ positively selected. This TCR derives from a man aged 25-40 years in good health. The chain uses TRBV7-9 and TRBJ2-7, with the D gene uncertain. At the DNA level, the sequence is TGTGCCAGCAGCTTAGTCCCCTACGAGCAGTACTTC. Translation gives CASSLVPYEQYF. Full variable domain (CDR3 extended with the reference TRBV7-9 and TRBJ2-7 proteins): DTGVSQNPRHKITKRGQNVTFRCDPISEHNRLYWYRQTLGQGPEFLTYFQNEAQLEKSRLLSDRFSAERPKGSFSTLEIQRTEQGDSAMYLCASSLVPYEQYFGPGTRLTVT.